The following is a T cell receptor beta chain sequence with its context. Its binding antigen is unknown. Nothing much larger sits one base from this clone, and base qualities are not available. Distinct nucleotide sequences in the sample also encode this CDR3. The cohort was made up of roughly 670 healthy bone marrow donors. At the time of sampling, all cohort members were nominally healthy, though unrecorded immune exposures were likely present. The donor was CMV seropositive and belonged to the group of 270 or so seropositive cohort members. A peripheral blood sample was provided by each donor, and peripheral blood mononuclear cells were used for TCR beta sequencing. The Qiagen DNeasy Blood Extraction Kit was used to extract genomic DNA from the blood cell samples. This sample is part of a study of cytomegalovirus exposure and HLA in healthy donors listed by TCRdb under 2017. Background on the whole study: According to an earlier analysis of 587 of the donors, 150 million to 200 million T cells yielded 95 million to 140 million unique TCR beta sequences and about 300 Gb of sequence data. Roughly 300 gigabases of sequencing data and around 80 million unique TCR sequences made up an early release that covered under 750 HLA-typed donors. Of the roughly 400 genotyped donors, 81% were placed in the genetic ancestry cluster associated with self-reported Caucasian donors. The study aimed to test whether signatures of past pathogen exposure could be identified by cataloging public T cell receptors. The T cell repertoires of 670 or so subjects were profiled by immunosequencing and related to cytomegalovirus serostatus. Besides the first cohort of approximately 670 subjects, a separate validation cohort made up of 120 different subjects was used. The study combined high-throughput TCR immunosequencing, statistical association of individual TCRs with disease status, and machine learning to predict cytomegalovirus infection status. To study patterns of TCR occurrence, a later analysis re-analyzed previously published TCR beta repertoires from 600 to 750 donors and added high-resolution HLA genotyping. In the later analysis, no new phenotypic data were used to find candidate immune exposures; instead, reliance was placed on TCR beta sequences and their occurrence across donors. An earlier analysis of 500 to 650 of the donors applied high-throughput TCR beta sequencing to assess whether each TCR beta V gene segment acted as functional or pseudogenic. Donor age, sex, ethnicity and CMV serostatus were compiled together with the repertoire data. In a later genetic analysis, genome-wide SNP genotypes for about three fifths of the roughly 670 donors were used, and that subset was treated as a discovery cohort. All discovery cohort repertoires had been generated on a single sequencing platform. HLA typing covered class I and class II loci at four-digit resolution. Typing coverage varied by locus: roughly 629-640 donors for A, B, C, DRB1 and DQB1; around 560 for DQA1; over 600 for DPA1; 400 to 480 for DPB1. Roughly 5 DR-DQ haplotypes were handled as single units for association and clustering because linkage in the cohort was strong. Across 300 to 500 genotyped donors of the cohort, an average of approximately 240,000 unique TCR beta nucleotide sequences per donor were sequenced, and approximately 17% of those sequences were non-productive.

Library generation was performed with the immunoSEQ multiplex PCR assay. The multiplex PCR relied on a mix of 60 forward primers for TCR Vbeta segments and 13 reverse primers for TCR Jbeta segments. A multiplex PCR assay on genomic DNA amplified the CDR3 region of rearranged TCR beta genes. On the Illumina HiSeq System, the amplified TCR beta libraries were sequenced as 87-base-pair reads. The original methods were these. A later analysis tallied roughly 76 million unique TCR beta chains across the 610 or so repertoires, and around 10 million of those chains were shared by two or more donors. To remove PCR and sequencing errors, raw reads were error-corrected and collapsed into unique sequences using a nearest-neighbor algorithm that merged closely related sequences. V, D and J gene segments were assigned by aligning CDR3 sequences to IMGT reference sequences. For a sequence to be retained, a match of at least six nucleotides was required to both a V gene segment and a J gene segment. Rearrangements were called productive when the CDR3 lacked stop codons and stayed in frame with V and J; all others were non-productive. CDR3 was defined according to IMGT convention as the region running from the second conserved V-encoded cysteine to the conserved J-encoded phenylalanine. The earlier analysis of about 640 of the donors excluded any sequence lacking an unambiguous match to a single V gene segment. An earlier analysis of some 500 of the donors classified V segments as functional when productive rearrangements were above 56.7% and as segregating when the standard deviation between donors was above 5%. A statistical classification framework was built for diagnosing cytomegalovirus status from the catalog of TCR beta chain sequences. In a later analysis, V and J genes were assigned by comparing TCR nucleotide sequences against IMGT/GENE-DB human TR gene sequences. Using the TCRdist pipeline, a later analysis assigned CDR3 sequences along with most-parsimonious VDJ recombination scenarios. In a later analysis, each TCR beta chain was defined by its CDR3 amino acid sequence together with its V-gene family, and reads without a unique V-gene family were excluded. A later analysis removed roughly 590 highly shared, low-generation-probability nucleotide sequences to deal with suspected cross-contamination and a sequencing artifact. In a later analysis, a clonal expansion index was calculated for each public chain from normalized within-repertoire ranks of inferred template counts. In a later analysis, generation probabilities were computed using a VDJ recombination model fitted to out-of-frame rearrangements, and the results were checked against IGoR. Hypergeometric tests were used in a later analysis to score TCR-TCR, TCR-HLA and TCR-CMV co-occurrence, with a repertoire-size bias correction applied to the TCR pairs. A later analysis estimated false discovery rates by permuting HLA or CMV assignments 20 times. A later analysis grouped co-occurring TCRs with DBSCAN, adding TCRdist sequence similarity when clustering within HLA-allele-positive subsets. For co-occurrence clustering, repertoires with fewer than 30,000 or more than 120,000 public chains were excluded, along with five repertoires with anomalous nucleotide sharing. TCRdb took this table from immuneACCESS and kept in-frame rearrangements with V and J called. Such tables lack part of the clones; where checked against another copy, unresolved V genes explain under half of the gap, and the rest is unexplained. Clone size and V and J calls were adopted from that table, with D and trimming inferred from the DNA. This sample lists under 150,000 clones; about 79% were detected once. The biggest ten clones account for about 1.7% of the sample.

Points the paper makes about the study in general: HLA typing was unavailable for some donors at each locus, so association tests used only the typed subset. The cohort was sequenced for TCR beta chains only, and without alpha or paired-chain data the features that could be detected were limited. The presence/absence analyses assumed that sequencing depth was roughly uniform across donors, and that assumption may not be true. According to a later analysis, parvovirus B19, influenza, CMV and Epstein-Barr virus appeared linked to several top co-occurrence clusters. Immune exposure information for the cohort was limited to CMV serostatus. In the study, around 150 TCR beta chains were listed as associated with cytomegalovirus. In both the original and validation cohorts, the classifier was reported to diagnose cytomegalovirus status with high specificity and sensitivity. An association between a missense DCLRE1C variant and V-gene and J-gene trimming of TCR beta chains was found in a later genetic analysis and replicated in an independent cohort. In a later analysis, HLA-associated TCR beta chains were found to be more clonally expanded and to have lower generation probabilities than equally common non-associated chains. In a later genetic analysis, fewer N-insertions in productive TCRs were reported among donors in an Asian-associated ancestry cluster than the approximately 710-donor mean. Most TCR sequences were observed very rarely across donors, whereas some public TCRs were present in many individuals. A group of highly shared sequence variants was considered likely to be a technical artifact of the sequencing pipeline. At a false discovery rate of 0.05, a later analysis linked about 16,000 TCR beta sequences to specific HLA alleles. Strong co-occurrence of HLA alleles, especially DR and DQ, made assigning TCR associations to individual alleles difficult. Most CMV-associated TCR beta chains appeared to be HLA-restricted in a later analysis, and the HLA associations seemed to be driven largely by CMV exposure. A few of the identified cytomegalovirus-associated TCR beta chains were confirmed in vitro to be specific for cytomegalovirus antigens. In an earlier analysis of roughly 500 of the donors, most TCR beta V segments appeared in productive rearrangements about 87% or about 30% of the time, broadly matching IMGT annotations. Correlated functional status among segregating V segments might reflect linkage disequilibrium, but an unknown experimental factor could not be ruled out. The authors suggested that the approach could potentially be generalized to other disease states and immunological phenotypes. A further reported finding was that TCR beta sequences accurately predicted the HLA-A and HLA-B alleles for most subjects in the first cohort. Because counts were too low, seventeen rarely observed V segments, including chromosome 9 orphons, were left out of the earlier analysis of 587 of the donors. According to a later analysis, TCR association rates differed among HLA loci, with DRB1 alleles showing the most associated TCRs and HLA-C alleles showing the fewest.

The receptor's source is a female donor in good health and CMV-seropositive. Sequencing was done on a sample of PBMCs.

The DNA sequence follows: TGTGCCAGCAGCTTAGATGGGGGCGGCTACAATGAGCAGTTCTTC. It translates as CASSLDGGGYNEQFF. The chain employs TRBV7-6 and TRBJ2-1, and TRBD1 may be the D gene, going by 6 matching bases. From a lookup of the germline V gene, CDR1 and CDR2 are SGHVS and FNYEAQ. CDR3 length: 15 amino acids, cysteine to phenylalanine. This entry keeps only the CDR3 DNA: 45 bases, framed from base 1. V is pared back by 1 base and J by 3 bases, with 10 bases lying between the germline termini.